A single TCR beta chain is shown here with its context. Its antigen target is currently unknown. There are no base qualities to consult, and no much larger clone falls within one base. For CDR1 and CDR2, the germline V gene lists LGHNA and YNFKEQ. Trimmed from V: 4 bases; trimmed from J: 6 bases; junction bases lacking a gene match: 4. From its cysteine to its phenylalanine, the CDR3 spans 14 amino acids. CDR3 DNA only is kept here, 42 bases in frame from base 1. These data come from a study of yellow fever vaccine responses in identical twins (dated 2018 in TCRdb). Notes on the research overall: In the study, vaccine-responding T cell clones were precisely tracked in identical twins.

Overall results and qualifications from the work: According to the authors, in identical twins the way T cells responded to vaccination appeared partly convergent and partly personalized.

Libraries were made using RT-PCR. Sequencing took place on an Illumina HiSeq 2500. The public reads were reprocessed in TCRdb via fastp at Q25 and MiXCR, keeping in-frame beta chains. Rows merge per CDR3 protein into single entries with the most common DNA and genes. In this sample the table shows about 3,000 distinct CDR3 sequences, over 75% of which occur a single time. Approximately 2.6% of the sample rests with the top ten. This clonotype was obtained from a woman aged 18-30 years who received the yellow fever vaccine. Donor details come from another sample of the same person, matched by shared clones. The receptor chain draws on TRBV4-2 and TRBJ1-4; 8 bases in between match TRBD1. The sample here was T cells from blood (PBMCs), unsorted or a sorted subset (not recorded which), taken before or after yellow fever vaccination (not recorded which). In nucleotide form, the sequence is TGTGCCAGCAGCCCCAGGGGGCGCGATGAAAAACTGTTTTTT. The encoded protein is CASSPRGRDEKLFF.